This T cell receptor (beta chain) was recorded in a study of read filtering for tumor transcriptome and immune sequencing. Findings and caveats of the study: Without single-read clonotypes, shared clonotype proportions correlated more between IR-seq and RNA-seq.

This clonotype showed up many times. Antigen specificity is unknown. This library used roughly 400 ng RNA and molecular barcoded adaptors spanning alpha/delta and beta/gamma chains. TCRdb ran MiXCR on the reads and lists one entry per CDR3 protein. The sample has 35,000 to 50,000 distinct CDR3 sequences; about 13% are singletons. CDR1 and CDR2 (germline): KGHSH, LQKENI. The CDR3 loop spans 14 amino acids. V dropped 1 base and J dropped 5; count of bases not matched to a gene: 3. The rearrangement uses TRBV18 and TRBJ1-1; 8 bases are a match to TRBD1. The sequenced sample consisted of a population of CD138-negative cells sorted from bone marrow. The receptor comes from a donor over 35 with multiple myeloma. The CDR3 here is CASSPLTGGTEAFF. The DNA for the CDR3 is TGTGCCAGCTCACCACTCACAGGGGGAACTGAAGCTTTCTTT.